Listed here are 4 T cell receptor beta chains from one sample, sequenced in a study of early T cells in non-severe SARS-CoV-2 infection. MiXCR was run by TCRdb on the 5' RACE reads, yielding one entry per CDR3 protein. The top ten hold roughly 5.9% of the sample, which has 40,000 to 55,000 distinct CDR3 sequences, about 7.8% seen once. Sequencing was done on a sample of whole blood. These receptors were obtained from an adult who was a healthcare worker with PCR-confirmed SARS-CoV-2 infection or an uninfected control (not recorded which).

This clonotype appeared many times. The genes are TRBV20-1 and TRBJ2-2; no firm D call. The germline V gene has CDR1 DFQATT and CDR2 SNEGSKA (reference sequence). CDR3 length: 13 amino acids. V lost 3 bases, J lost 9 bases, and 14 bases lay in between. The CDR3 DNA is TGCAGTGCTAGGGCCCCCCTCAACCGGGAGCTGTTTTTT. Protein sequence: CSARAPLNRELFF.

This clonotype has ten or more counts. The chain is built from TRBV7-2 and TRBJ2-7; D remains ambiguous. Germline V lookup: CDR1 SGHTA, CDR2 FQGNSA. V dropped 3 bases and J dropped 4 bases, with 7 bases sitting between them. The CDR3 is 12 amino acids. In DNA form, the CDR3 reads TGTGCCAGCAGCTTTGACATTTACGAGCAGTACTTC. It encodes CASSFDIYEQYF. Full variable domain (rest looked up from reference TRBV7-2 and TRBJ2-7): GAGVSQSPSNKVTEKGKDVELRCDPISGHTALYWYRQSLGQGLEFLIYFQGNSAPDKSGLPSDRFSAERTGGSVSTLTIQRTQQEDSAVYLCASSFDIYEQYFGPGTRLTVT.

This clonotype showed up just a few times. The chain links TRBV7-2 to TRBJ2-3; the D is unclear. The V end lost 0 bases, the J end lost 4 bases, and 5 bases lay between the germline ends. From germline, CDR1 is SGHTA and CDR2 FQGNSA. CDR3 size: 13 residues. The CDR3 here is CASSLASADTQYF. CDR3 in DNA: TGTGCCAGCAGCTTAGCGTCGGCAGATACGCAGTATTTT.

This clonotype was seen at least ten times. CDR3 amino acids: CASSLSRVKDEQYF. DNA of the CDR3: TGTGCCAGCAGTTTATCCAGGGTGAAGGACGAGCAGTACTTC. The chain carries TRBV27 and TRBJ2-7, with D maybe TRBD1 (5 bases). V was shortened by 0 bases and J by 5 bases, with 11 bases between the two germline ends. CDR1 MNHEY and CDR2 SMNVEV come from the germline V gene (reference sequence). There are 14 residues in the CDR3.